These 29 T cell receptor beta chains share one sample of origin, sequenced in a study of CD4 and CD8 cells across lung adenocarcinoma regions. TCRdb called the PCR reads again in MiXCR, with one record for every CDR3 protein. The table shows around 8,000 distinct CDR3 sequences, with approximately 49% occurring only once. The specimen sequenced was CD4+ T cells from the margin of a lung tumor. The receptors here all came from a female donor with lung adenocarcinoma. The CD4 and CD8 labels of this study may be unreliable.

V usage is TRBV20-1 and J usage is TRBJ2-3, with D perhaps matching TRBD2 (6 bases). This CDR3 spans 17 amino acids. The ends were cut back, 2 bases at V and 1 base at J, with 19 bases in the middle. Germline V CDR1 and CDR2: DFQATT, SNEGSKA (reference sequence). The CDR3 DNA reads TGCAGTGCTAGACTACATGCAGCGGGCCGGGGCACAGATACGCAGTATTTT. Protein product: CSARLHAAGRGTDTQYF.

This clonotype is termed large. The rearrangement joins TRBV6-6 to TRBJ2-1; 8 bases fit TRBD2. Germline V CDR1 and CDR2: MNHNY, SVGAGI (reference sequence). The trim removed 6 bases at V and 7 bases at J, leaving 5 bases unmatched. This CDR3 has 13 residues. Here the CDR3 DNA reads TGTGCCAGCAGCTTGACTAGCGCGAATGAGCAGTTCTTC. Translating gives CASSLTSANEQFF.

The gene calls are TRBV12-3 or TRBV12-4 and TRBJ2-5; 9 nucleotides match TRBD1. TRBJ2-1 matches the DNA end more closely, so the J call is doubtful. The CDR3 has 15 amino acids. CDR3 region: CASSATGTGYHEQFF. The CDR3, as DNA: TGTGCCAGCAGTGCAACCGGGACAGGGTACCACGAGCAGTTCTTC.

Notes on this clonotype: One end of the junction fails to match germline, which may point to a read error. This chain connects TRBV6-1 to TRBJ2-3; either TRBD1 or TRBD2 may supply D (6 bases each). This CDR3 comprises 17 residues. Germline loops: CDR1 MNHNS, CDR2 SASEGT. DNA of the CDR3: TGTGCCAGCAGTGTGGGGACTGGGGGGCAGTCCGCAGATACGCAGTACTTT. Amino acids: CASSVGTGGQSADTQYF.

As for this clonotype: A read error may produce the germline difference seen at one junction end. This chain uses TRBV6-1 with TRBJ2-3; tentatively, D is TRBD1 (6 bases). Germline CDR1 reads MNHNS; CDR2 reads SASEGT. This CDR3 is 14 amino acids long. In DNA, the CDR3 is TGTGCCAGCAGCCTTGGGGGCCGCACAGAGACGCAGTATTTT. This encodes CASSLGGRTETQYF.

This clonotype occurred once. This chain joins TRBV10-2 and TRBJ2-7; no firm D call. V was shortened by 2 bases and J by 0 bases, with 11 bases between the two germline ends. Germline lookup yields CDR1 WSHSY and CDR2 SAAADI. The length of the CDR3 is 15 residues. This CDR3 reads CASSEMSTVSYEQYF. CDR3 nucleotide sequence: TGCGCCAGCAGTGAGATGTCGACGGTCTCCTACGAGCAGTACTTC.

This chain connects TRBV10-1 to TRBJ2-7; D perhaps matches TRBD2 (6 bases). The end of the DNA is better explained by TRBJ2-5, so the J call may be wrong. This CDR3 is built from 13 residues. Germline-derived CDR1 and CDR2 are WNHNN and SYGVQD (reference sequence). The CDR3 spells CASAREIEETQYF. The CDR3 nucleotides are TGCGCCAGCGCCCGGGAGATTGAAGAGACCCAGTACTTC.

Judged by abundance, this clonotype is medium-sized (0.01 to 0.1%). J is TRBJ2-3 and V is TRBV7-2, with unresolved D. The germline V and J ends were trimmed by 2 bases and 4 bases, with 4 bases remaining between them. Germline CDR1 reads SGHTA; CDR2 reads FQGNSA. CDR3 length: 12 amino acids. In nucleotides, the CDR3 is TGTGCCAGCAGCTTATTTTCAGATACGCAGTATTTT. Protein sequence: CASSLFSDTQYF.

With respect to this clonotype: At one end, the junction sequence differs from germline, possibly due to a read error. CDR3 in amino acids: CASSRYLGQASKDMQYF. The CDR3 DNA reads TGCGCCAGCAGCCGATATTTGGGGCAGGCCTCCAAAGATATGCAGTATTTT. The genes are TRBV4-1 and TRBJ2-3; a possible D gene is TRBD1 (5 bases). Germline CDR1 MGHRA, CDR2 YSYEKL. CDR3 size: 17 residues.

This chain joins TRBV6-1 and TRBJ2-3; maybe TRBD1 (6 bases). Trimming cost V 5 bases and J 2 bases, with 11 bases left between them. The CDR3 length is 14 residues. The V gene's germline CDR1 is MNHNS and CDR2 SASEGT. The chain's CDR3 is CASSLRDNTDTQYF. CDR3 nucleotide sequence: TGTGCCAGCAGTCTCCGGGACAACACAGATACGCAGTATTTT.

This clonotype is classed as medium-sized. This rearrangement joins TRBV7-8 to TRBJ2-1, with D possibly being TRBD1 (6 bases). V gave up 5 bases and J gave up 7 bases, with 12 bases separating them. Looked up from germline, CDR1 is SGHVS and CDR2 is FQNEAQ. The CDR3 totals 13 residues. CDR3 sequence reads: CASSQNRVNEQFF. The DNA for the CDR3 is TGTGCCAGCAGCCAAAACAGGGTTAATGAGCAGTTCTTC.

The V and J genes are TRBV7-6 and TRBJ2-1, with D possibly being TRBD1 (6 bases). The last part of the DNA fits TRBJ2-7 better; the J call may be wrong. This CDR3 is 18 amino acids long. CDR1 is SGHVS, CDR2 FNYEAQ, per germline. The CDR3 DNA is TGTGCCAGCAGCTCCTCCAGCGTCAGGGGCCATGCTGCCGACGAGCAGTACTTC. Protein product: CASSSSSVRGHAADEQYF.

The V and J genes are TRBV27 and TRBJ2-5, with 8 bases aligning to TRBD1. Gene TRBJ2-4 matches the end of the DNA better, so the J call may be wrong. Germline CDR1 MNHEY, CDR2 SMNVEV (reference sequence). The CDR3 covers 12 residues. CDR3 residues: CASRNRGDIQYF. The CDR3 DNA follows: TGTGCCAGCAGGAACAGGGGGGACATTCAGTACTTC.

Judged by abundance, this clonotype is medium-sized. The chain couples TRBV7-6 to TRBJ1-2, with D perhaps TRBD1 (5 bases). V was pared by 5 bases and J by 8 bases, with 24 bases between. Germline lookup yields CDR1 SGHVS and CDR2 FNYEAQ. The CDR3 is made up of 16 amino acids. The CDR3 loop is CASSLDVGTSGGGYTF. CDR3 in DNA: TGTGCCAGCAGCCTGGATGTCGGGACCTCCGGGGGGGGCTACACCTTC.

This sequence joins TRBV7-2 and TRBJ1-4; D is unresolved. This CDR3 comprises 13 residues. The germline gives CDR1 SGHTA, CDR2 FQGNSA. V lost 2 bases and J lost 7, with 8 bases in between. This CDR3 reads CASSLWSGEKLFF. The CDR3 coding sequence is TGTGCCAGCAGCTTATGGTCGGGTGAAAAACTGTTTTTT.

The V call is TRBV27, the J call TRBJ1-2; D uncertain. CDR1 is MNHEY, CDR2 SMNVEV, per germline (reference sequence). This CDR3 has 15 residues. Trimming stripped 5 bases from V and 4 bases from J, with 17 bases between. The CDR3 is CASSLRGVVGYGYTF. The DNA for the CDR3 is TGTGCCAGCAGTCTTCGGGGAGTAGTGGGCTATGGCTACACCTTC.

This chain connects TRBV14 to TRBJ2-5, with D perhaps matching TRBD1 (5 bases). This CDR3 contains 12 residues. V was clipped by 4 bases and J by 11 bases, with 14 bases between them. Germline CDR1 reads SGHDN; CDR2 reads FVKESK. This CDR3 is CASSPAGSKQYF. The CDR3 nucleotides read TGTGCCAGCAGCCCCGCAGGGTCTAAGCAGTACTTC. The whole variable domain, filled in from reference TRBV14 and TRBJ2-5, reads EAGVTQFPSHSVIEKGQTVTLRCDPISGHDNLYWYRRVMGKEIKFLLHFVKESKQDESGMPNNRFLAERTGGTYSTLKVQPAELEDSGVYFCASSPAGSKQYFGPGTRLLVL.

V gene TRBV5-1 combines with J gene TRBJ2-1; D perhaps matches TRBD2 (5 bases). There are 16 residues in the CDR3. V gave up 0 bases and J gave up 2 bases, with 12 bases separating them. Looked up from germline, CDR1 is SGHRS and CDR2 is YFSETQ. CDR3 in DNA: TGCGCCAGCAGCTTGGTCCGGGAAGTAACCTACAATGAGCAGTTCTTC. It codes for CASSLVREVTYNEQFF.

For this clonotype: Compared with germline, one end of the junction differs, possibly owing to a read error. V gene TRBV15 combines with J gene TRBJ2-5, with D tentatively TRBD2 (6 bases). Germline V gives CDR1 LNHNV, CDR2 YYDKDF (reference sequence). The CDR3 consists of 15 residues. CDR3 sequence reads: CAAGLGARDQDTQYF. CDR3 nucleotides: TGTGCCGCGGGGCTCGGGGCCCGTGACCAAGACACCCAGTACTTC.

This clonotype is medium-sized. The CDR3 coding sequence is TGTGCCAGCAGTTACTCCGAAGGGGGCGCAGATACGCAGTATTTT. Encoded protein: CASSYSEGGADTQYF. The gene calls are TRBV6-5 and TRBJ2-3; 7 nucleotides match TRBD1. V lost 0 bases to trimming and J lost 4 bases; unmatched junction nucleotides: 4. Germline V lookup: CDR1 MNHEY, CDR2 SVGAGI. CDR3 length equals 15 residues.

This clonotype is judged medium-sized. The rearrangement links TRBV6-5 to TRBJ2-5, with TRBD2 matching 9 bases. The J call could be wrong; TRBJ2-7 is a better fit for the DNA end. CDR1 is MNHEY and CDR2 is SVGAGI in the germline V gene. The length of the CDR3 is 16 residues. This chain's CDR3 is CASSYSGGRVTYEQYF. The DNA of the CDR3 is TGTGCCAGCAGTTACTCGGGCGGGAGGGTAACCTACGAGCAGTACTTC.

This clonotype ranks as medium-sized (0.01 to 0.1%). This sequence joins TRBV6-5 and TRBJ2-5; 10 bases agree with TRBD2. The J call may not be correct, given that the DNA end is closer to TRBJ2-7. Germline CDR1 and CDR2: MNHEY and SVGAGI. The CDR3 length is 15 residues. In DNA, the CDR3 is TGTGCCAGCAGCCCTAGCGGGAGTTCGTCCTACGAGCAGTACTTC. Translation gives CASSPSGSSSYEQYF.

V gene TRBV28 combines with J gene TRBJ2-7; D possibly corresponds to TRBD2 (6 bases). V shed 3 bases and J shed 0 bases, with 12 bases lying between them. The CDR3 is made up of 15 amino acids. Germline CDR1 reads MDHEN; CDR2 reads SYDVKM. CDR3 sequence reads: CASSFGGSSSYEQYF. CDR3 nucleotide sequence: TGTGCCAGCAGTTTCGGGGGTTCTTCCTCCTACGAGCAGTACTTC.

CDR3 protein: CASSPRGAGELFF. The CDR3 DNA follows: TGTGCCAGCAGCCCAAGGGGGGCCGGGGAGCTGTTTTTT. The chain carries TRBV6-1 and TRBJ2-2; D could derive from TRBD1 or TRBD2 (6 bases each). The CDR3 has 13 residues. V shed 6 bases and J shed 6 bases, with 11 bases lying between them. Germline CDR1 and CDR2: MNHNS and SASEGT.

With respect to this clonotype: At one end, the junction sequence differs from germline, possibly due to a read error. This sequence joins TRBV25-1 and TRBJ2-3; maybe TRBD2 (6 bases). Germline CDR1 and CDR2: MGHDK and SYGVNS. There are 17 residues in the CDR3. CDR3 sequence reads: CASSEWRSGRGADTQYF. The CDR3 DNA reads TGTGCCAGCAGTGAATGGCGCAGCGGGCGGGGAGCAGATACCCAGTATTTT.

This chain uses TRBV27 with TRBJ2-2, with a possible D match to TRBD1 (6 bases). Germline V gene data show CDR1 as MNHEY and CDR2 as SMNVEV (reference sequence). V shed 5 bases and J shed 1 base, with 14 bases lying between them. The CDR3 is 16 amino acids. The CDR3 DNA reads as TGTGCCAGCAGTAGGGTCGGGACAATGAACACCGGGGAGCTGTTTTTT. As protein: CASSRVGTMNTGELFF.

The chain has TRBV12-3 or TRBV12-4 and TRBJ2-1, with D unclear. This CDR3 has 13 amino acids. The V gene lost 1 base and the J gene lost 7 bases, with 8 bases spanning the gap. The CDR3 loop reads CASSLVDGNEQFF. The DNA of the CDR3 is TGTGCCAGCAGTTTAGTAGATGGGAATGAGCAGTTCTTC.

This clonotype is medium-sized (0.01 to 0.1%) in the sample. This chain joins TRBV6-1 and TRBJ2-3, with D unclear. The V end lost 2 bases, the J end lost 5 bases, and 5 bases lay between the germline ends. Germline V gives CDR1 MNHNS, CDR2 SASEGT. The CDR3 contains 12 residues. DNA of the CDR3: TGTGCCAGCAGTGAAATGGGAGATACGCAGTATTTT. This encodes CASSEMGDTQYF.

This chain joins TRBV20-1 and TRBJ2-1; D may match TRBD1 or TRBD2 (9 bases each). The DNA end is a closer match to TRBJ2-7, so the J assignment may be wrong. Per the germline V gene, CDR1 is DFQATT and CDR2 is SNEGSKA (reference sequence). The CDR3 is made up of 17 amino acids. The CDR3 loop is CSARDRGSGLANNEQYF. The CDR3 DNA follows: TGCAGTGCTAGGGACAGGGGATCGGGACTAGCCAACAATGAGCAGTACTTC.